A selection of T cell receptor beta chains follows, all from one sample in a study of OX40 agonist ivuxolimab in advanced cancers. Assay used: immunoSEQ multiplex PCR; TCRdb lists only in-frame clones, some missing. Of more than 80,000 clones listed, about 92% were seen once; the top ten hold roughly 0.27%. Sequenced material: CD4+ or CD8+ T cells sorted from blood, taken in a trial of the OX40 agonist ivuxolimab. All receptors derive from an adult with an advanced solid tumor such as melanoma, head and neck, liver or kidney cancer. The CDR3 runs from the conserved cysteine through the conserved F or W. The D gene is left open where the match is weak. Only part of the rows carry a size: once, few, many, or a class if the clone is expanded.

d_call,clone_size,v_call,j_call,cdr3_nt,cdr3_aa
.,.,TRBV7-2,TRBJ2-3,TGTGCCAGCAGCCGACGGACTGCGGGTGTAGATACGCAGTATTTT,CASSRRTAGVDTQYF
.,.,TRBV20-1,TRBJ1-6,TGCAGTGCTAGAGGGGTTCCGTTCCTCCACTTT,CSARGVPFLHF
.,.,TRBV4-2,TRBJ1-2,TGTGCCAGCAGCCAAGATGGTGCCGGGTTTCGAGGCTACACCTTC,CASSQDGAGFRGYTF
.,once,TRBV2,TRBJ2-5,TGTGCCAGCAGTGACCTGGACAGAGCCAAAGAGACCCAGTACTTC,CASSDLDRAKETQYF
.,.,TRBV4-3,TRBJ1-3,TGCGCCAGCAGCCAAGACAGTATTCCTGGAAACACCATATATTTT,CASSQDSIPGNTIYF
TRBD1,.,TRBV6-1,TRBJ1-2,TGTGCCAGCAGAGAGATACAGGGGAATGGCTACACCTTC,CASREIQGNGYTF
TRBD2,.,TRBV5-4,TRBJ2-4,TGTGCCAGCAGCCCACTAGCGGGAGGTAACATTCAGTACTTC,CASSPLAGGNIQYF
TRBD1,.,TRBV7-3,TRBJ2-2,TGTGCCAGCAGTCGGACAGGGAACACCGGGGAGCTGTTTTTT,CASSRTGNTGELFF
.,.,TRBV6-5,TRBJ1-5,TGTGCCAGCAGTTACTCGATAGGCGGGAAACAGCCCCAGCATTTT,CASSYSIGGKQPQHF
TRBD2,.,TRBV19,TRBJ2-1,TGTGCCAGTAGCTTTCGACTAGCGGGGGCCGACTCCGACAATGAGCAGTTCTTC,CASSFRLAGADSDNEQFF
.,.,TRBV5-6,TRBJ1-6,TGTGCCAGCCGTCCCAGCTCCTATAATTCACCCCTCCACTTT,CASRPSSYNSPLHF
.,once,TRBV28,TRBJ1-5,TGTGCCAGCAGCCCCCCGGTCAATCAGCCCCAGCATTTT,CASSPPVNQPQHF
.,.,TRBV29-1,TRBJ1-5,TGCAGCGTTGTGTTAGCCAGCAATCAGCCCCAGCATTTT,CSVVLASNQPQHF
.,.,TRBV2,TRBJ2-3,TGTGCCAGCAGTGAAATCACAGATACGCAGTATTTT,CASSEITDTQYF
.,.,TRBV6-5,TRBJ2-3,TGTGCCAGCAGTTACGGCCATACGCAGTATTTT,CASSYGHTQYF
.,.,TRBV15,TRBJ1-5,TGTGCCACCAGCAGAGATCCGCACCCCAATCAGCCCCAGCATTTT,CATSRDPHPNQPQHF
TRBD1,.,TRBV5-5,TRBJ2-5,TGTGCCAGCATCCGGACAGGGGTGGAGGAGACCCAGTACTTC,CASIRTGVEETQYF
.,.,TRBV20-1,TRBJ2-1,TGCAGTGCTAGCCTACTTTTTGAGCAGTTCTTC,CSASLLFEQFF
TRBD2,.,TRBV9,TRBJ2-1,TGTGCCAGCAGCGTACGGGCTAGCGGGGGGGCCAGGGAGCAGTTCTTC,CASSVRASGGAREQFF
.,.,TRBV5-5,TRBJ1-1,TGTGCCAGCAGCTTTCAGGAGAACACTGAAGCTTTCTTT,CASSFQENTEAFF
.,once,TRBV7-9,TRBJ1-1,TGTGCCAGCAGCGCCCAAGGTGACACTGAAGCTTTCTTT,CASSAQGDTEAFF
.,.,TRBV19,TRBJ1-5,TGTGCCAGTAGTCTACAGCATCAGCCCCAGCATTTT,CASSLQHQPQHF
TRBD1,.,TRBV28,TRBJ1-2,TGTGCCAGCAGTTTATACCCGACAGGGGGCGGCTATGGCTACACCTTC,CASSLYPTGGGYGYTF
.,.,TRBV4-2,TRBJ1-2,TGTGCCAGCAGCCAAGATCGCTGGGAGGACTATGGCTACACCTTC,CASSQDRWEDYGYTF
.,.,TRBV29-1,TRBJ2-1,TGCAGCGCCGACCGGGACTTCTACAATGAGCAGTTCTTC,CSADRDFYNEQFF
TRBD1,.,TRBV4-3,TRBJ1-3,TGCGCCAGCAGCCTCCGGGACAGGGAGTACTCTGGAAACACCATATATTTT,CASSLRDREYSGNTIYF
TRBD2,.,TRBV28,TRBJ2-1,TGTGCCGCTCGCGGGGGAGGAGTTCACAATGAGCAGTTCTTC,CAARGGGVHNEQFF
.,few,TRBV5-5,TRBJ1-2,TGTGCCAGCAGCTTGGTAAGGGCCAATGGCTACACCTTC,CASSLVRANGYTF
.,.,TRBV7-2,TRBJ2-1,TGTGCCAGCAGCTTAGCGGGGGCGTACAATGAGCAGTTCTTC,CASSLAGAYNEQFF